Presented here are 29 T cell receptor beta chains from one specimen sequenced in a study of control samples from healthy donors and cancer patients. Some clones are missing from TCRdb's copy, which holds only in-frame ones; the method was immunoSEQ multiplex PCR. This sample has fewer than 120,000 clones; approximately 88% occur once, and the top ten carry roughly 4%. The material sequenced was PBMCs. Every receptor here comes from a woman between 55 and 75 years old with lung cancer.

This chain connects TRBV5-1 to TRBJ2-7, with no clear D. The V gene's germline CDR1 is SGHRS and CDR2 YFSETQ. The ends were cut back, 4 bases at V and 5 bases at J, with 7 bases in the middle. There are 11 residues in the CDR3. CDR3 region: CASSPIDEQYF. CDR3 sequence (DNA): TGCGCCAGCAGCCCCATTGACGAGCAGTACTTC.

The chain combines TRBV9 with TRBJ2-5; 8 positions match TRBD2. CDR1 and CDR2 (germline): SGDLS, YYNGEE. The CDR3 is 16 amino acids. Losses at the gene ends were 0 bases for V and 1 base for J; bases not matched to a gene: 5. The CDR3 DNA reads TGTGCCAGCAGCGTAGGTGACCGGGAGGGCCAAGAGACCCAGTACTTC. Protein product: CASSVGDREGQETQYF.

The CDR3 sequence: CASSGQGPEAFF. As DNA, the CDR3 is TGTGCCAGCAGCGGACAGGGACCTGAAGCTTTCTTT. V and J are TRBV6-6 and TRBJ1-1; TRBD1 aligns across 8 bases. This CDR3 comprises 12 residues. From germline, CDR1 is MNHNY and CDR2 SVGAGI (reference sequence). The V and J ends lost 6 bases and 6 bases, in that order; junction bases with no gene match: 3.

The chain joins TRBV28 to TRBJ1-6; weak D call: TRBD1 (5 bases). Germline V gene lookup returns CDR1 MDHEN and CDR2 SYDVKM. The CDR3 spans 15 residues. Trimming stripped 8 bases from V and 0 bases from J, with 11 bases between. The CDR3 region has the DNA TGTGCCAGCCTAGGGGCGAGCTCCTATAATTCACCCCTCCACTTT. It codes for CASLGASSYNSPLHF. Supplemented by reference TRBV28 and TRBJ1-6, the full variable domain reads DVKVTQSSRYLVKRTGEKVFLECVQDMDHENMFWYRQDPGLGLRLIYFSYDVKMKEKGDIPEGYSVSREKKERFSLILESASTNQTSMYLCASLGASSYNSPLHFGNGTRLTVT.

V is TRBV5-1 and J is TRBJ2-3; D is perhaps TRBD1 or TRBD2 (5 bases each). This CDR3 region has 18 residues. Germline-derived CDR1 and CDR2 are SGHRS and YFSETQ. Trimming pared 0 bases from V and 3 bases from J, leaving 20 bases between. The CDR3 here is CASSLAGLGQGGTDTQYF. The CDR3 DNA follows: TGCGCCAGCAGCTTGGCCGGGTTAGGGCAGGGCGGGACAGATACGCAGTATTTT.

V usage is TRBV27 and J usage is TRBJ1-1; 8 bases are shared with TRBD1. With V trimmed by 1 base and J by 5 bases, 9 bases remained unmatched. The CDR3 length is 16 residues. Per germline, CDR1 MNHEY and CDR2 SMNVEV (reference sequence). The DNA for the CDR3 is TGTGCCAGCAGTTTATTGGTCAGGGGGCGCTATACTGAAGCTTTCTTT. It is translated as CASSLLVRGRYTEAFF.

The rearrangement links TRBV9 to TRBJ1-2; TRBD1 matches at 10 bases. Germline V gene data show CDR1 as SGDLS and CDR2 as YYNGEE. The CDR3 has 15 residues. V was clipped by 0 bases and J by 5 bases; unmatched bases: 4. The CDR3 spells CASSVGTGGGYGYTF. CDR3 DNA: TGTGCCAGCAGCGTAGGGACAGGGGGAGGGTATGGCTACACCTTC. The full variable domain, in which reference TRBV9 and TRBJ1-2 provide the parts outside the CDR3, is DSGVTQTPKHLITATGQRVTLRCSPRSGDLSVYWYQQSLDQGLQFLIQYYNGEERAKGNILERFSAQQFPDLHSELNLSSLELGDSALYFCASSVGTGGGYGYTFGSGTRLTVV.

The CDR3 coding sequence is TGTGCCAGCAGTAACCTAGGGGGCGCGGATCAGCCCCAGCATTTT. Protein sequence: CASSNLGGADQPQHF. The chain couples TRBV6-5 to TRBJ1-5; 7 nucleotides agree with TRBD1. Germline trimming cut 5 bases from V and 5 bases from J; bases unmatched to any gene: 9. This CDR3 spans 15 amino acids. Germline CDR1 MNHEY, CDR2 SVGAGI.

This clone was seen once. This sequence joins TRBV12-5 and TRBJ2-3, with 12 positions matching TRBD2. CDR3 length: 15 amino acids. In germline, CDR1 is LGHNT, CDR2 FRNRAP. Losses at the gene ends were 4 bases for V and 3 bases for J; bases not matched to a gene: 2. Here the CDR3 DNA reads TGTGCTAGTGGTTGGGGGACTAGCGGGACAGATACGCAGTATTTT. It codes for CASGWGTSGTDTQYF.

The chain carries TRBV5-1 and TRBJ1-1; TRBD1 aligns across 7 bases. The CDR3 length is 14 residues. With V trimmed by 6 bases and J by 4 bases, 9 bases remained unmatched. Germline assignment: CDR1 SGHRS and CDR2 YFSETQ. The CDR3 region has the DNA TGCGCCAGCACTGAGGGGGCGCCGGGCACTGAAGCTTTCTTT. Residues: CASTEGAPGTEAFF.

V and J are TRBV6-2 or TRBV6-3 and TRBJ1-5; 7 bases agree with TRBD1. This CDR3 has 16 residues. Germline V gene sequence: CDR1 MNHEY, CDR2 SVGEGT. Unmatched junction bases numbered 9, after V lost 5 bases and J lost 2 bases. CDR3 residues: CASSSRGQLGNQPQHF. DNA of the CDR3: TGTGCCAGCAGTAGTAGGGGACAGCTTGGCAATCAGCCCCAGCATTTT.

The chain combines TRBV9 with TRBJ2-1, with 10 bases fitting TRBD1. Germline CDR1 is SGDLS and CDR2 is YYNGEE. The ends lost 4 bases at V and 10 bases at J; junction bases unmatched: 8. The CDR3 sequence is 14 residues long. The CDR3 DNA reads as TGTGCCAGCAGCCCCCAGGACAGGGGGTACGAGCAGTTCTTC. It codes for CASSPQDRGYEQFF.

The J gene is TRBJ2-5, the V gene TRBV5-1, with D possibly being TRBD1 or TRBD2 (5 bases each). CDR1 is SGHRS, CDR2 YFSETQ, per germline. The CDR3 has 18 amino acids. V lost 0 bases and J 3 bases, leaving 21 bases between the germline ends. CDR3 sequence reads: CASSLGGGSSTIKETQYF. CDR3 in DNA: TGCGCCAGCAGCTTGGGTGGGGGATCCTCCACCATCAAAGAGACCCAGTACTTC.

This rearrangement joins TRBV6-1 to TRBJ2-7; maybe TRBD1 (5 bases). The germline V gene encodes CDR1 MNHNS and CDR2 SASEGT. With 2 bases removed from V and 2 bases from J, the gap between germline ends came to 13 bases. The CDR3 spans 15 residues. The CDR3, as DNA: TGTGCCAGCAGTGAATGGGGCAGCTTAGCCTACGAGCAGTACTTC. Translation gives CASSEWGSLAYEQYF.

This clone was counted a single time. The rearrangement uses TRBV9 and TRBJ2-2; the D gene could be TRBD1 or TRBD2 (5 bases each). Trimming shortened V by 5 bases and J by 6 bases, and 14 bases separated the two germline ends. There are 14 residues in the CDR3. Germline CDR1 and CDR2: SGDLS and YYNGEE. The CDR3 loop is CASRTGTVAGELFF. CDR3 nucleotides: TGTGCCAGCAGAACCGGGACGGTGGCCGGGGAGCTGTTTTTT.

The chain uses TRBV5-1 and TRBJ1-2; D might be TRBD1 (5 bases). V lost 4 bases and J 2 bases, leaving 9 bases between the germline ends. The CDR3 extends over 13 amino acids. Germline values: CDR1 SGHRS, CDR2 YFSETQ. The CDR3 loop is CASSQQENYGYTF. Here the CDR3 DNA reads TGCGCCAGCAGCCAACAGGAGAACTATGGCTACACCTTC.

The chain couples TRBV3-1 (or the pseudogene TRBV3-2) to TRBJ2-1, with 10 bases that match TRBD2. CDR3 size: 15 residues. Germline CDR1 is LGHDT and CDR2 is YNNKEL (reference sequence). Trimming removed 1 base from V and 9 bases from J; junction bases left unmatched: 6. CDR3 residues: CASSQVSGGASEQFF. CDR3 coding DNA: TGTGCCAGCAGCCAAGTAAGCGGGGGGGCTAGTGAGCAGTTCTTC.

This clone has just one count. An end of the junction does not agree with germline; a read error may underlie this. V gene TRBV6-1 combines with J gene TRBJ2-1, with 9 bases lining up with TRBD1. This CDR3 comprises 13 residues. CDR1 is MNHNS, CDR2 SASEGT, per germline. The CDR3 sequence: CASSESFGTGLLF. The CDR3 coding sequence is TGTGCCAGCAGTGAATCGTTTGGGACAGGGTTACTCTTC.

This rearrangement joins TRBV25-1 to TRBJ1-1; the D gene is possibly TRBD1 (6 bases). The germline V and J ends were trimmed by 4 bases and 2 bases, with 11 bases remaining between them. This CDR3 comprises 14 residues. Looked up from germline, CDR1 is MGHDK and CDR2 is SYGVNS. The CDR3 DNA reads TGTGCCAGCAGTGCCGGACAGTCTAACACTGAAGCTTTCTTT. Translation gives CASSAGQSNTEAFF.

V gene TRBV6-2 or TRBV6-3 combines with J gene TRBJ2-1; 10 bases fit TRBD1. The CDR3 contains 13 residues. Losses at the gene ends were 5 bases for V and 8 bases for J; bases not matched to a gene: 3. Germline lookup yields CDR1 MNHEY and CDR2 SVGEGT. This CDR3 reads CASSRQGAHEQFF. CDR3 DNA sequence: TGTGCCAGCAGTCGACAGGGGGCGCATGAGCAGTTCTTC.

The chain couples TRBV3-1 (or the pseudogene TRBV3-2) to TRBJ1-1; 7 bases line up with TRBD1. V shed 0 bases, J shed 11 bases, and the junction held 12 bases outside the gene matches. Germline V gene sequence: CDR1 LGHDT, CDR2 YNNKEL (reference sequence). The CDR3 contains 15 residues. The CDR3 loop is CASSQEGGSTGSAFF. The CDR3 DNA follows: TGTGCCAGCAGCCAAGAAGGGGGCTCGACAGGGAGCGCTTTCTTT.

V usage is TRBV9 and J usage is TRBJ2-7; maybe TRBD2 (6 bases). From germline, CDR1 is SGDLS and CDR2 YYNGEE. V lost 0 bases and J 6 bases, leaving 19 bases between the germline ends. This CDR3 has 16 amino acids. The CDR3: CASSVDGGQDSFEQYF. The CDR3 coding sequence is TGTGCCAGCAGCGTAGACGGGGGTCAAGATTCATTCGAGCAGTACTTC.

The rearrangement uses TRBV6-5 and TRBJ1-5; D is possibly TRBD1 (6 bases). The V and J ends lost 6 bases and 0 bases respectively, with 12 bases between them. Germline lookup yields CDR1 MNHEY and CDR2 SVGAGI. The CDR3 contains 15 residues. The CDR3 nucleotides read TGTGCCAGCAGATCCGGACAGAATAGCAATCAGCCCCAGCATTTT. Its protein product is CASRSGQNSNQPQHF.

This chain connects TRBV18 to TRBJ2-7; 11 nucleotides line up with TRBD2. The CDR3 sequence is 15 residues long. Germline values: CDR1 KGHSH, CDR2 LQKENI. The V gene end was trimmed by 6 bases and the J gene end by 5 bases; junction bases not matched to a gene: 9. Written as DNA, the CDR3 is TGTGCCAGCTCTCCCCGACTAGCGGGATACAACGAGCAGTACTTC. Encoded protein: CASSPRLAGYNEQYF. Combining the CDR3 with reference TRBV18 and TRBJ2-7 gives the whole variable domain NAGVMQNPRHLVRRRGQEARLRCSPMKGHSHVYWYRQLPEEGLKFMVYLQKENIIDESGMPKERFSAEFPKEGPSILRIQQVVRGDSAAYFCASSPRLAGYNEQYFGPGTRLTVT.

J is TRBJ1-1 and V is TRBV30; D gene uncertain. Trimming took 3 bases from V and 1 from J, leaving 9 bases between them. The CDR3 consists of 13 residues. Per germline, CDR1 GTSNPN and CDR2 SVGIG (reference sequence). In DNA, the CDR3 is TGTGCCTGGAGCAGCGAGAGGAACACTGAAGCTTTCTTT. Protein sequence: CAWSSERNTEAFF.

The rearrangement uses TRBV27 and TRBJ1-2; the match to TRBD1 covers 7 bases. The CDR3 contains 13 residues. V lost 5 bases, J lost 5 bases, and 5 bases stayed unmatched. Looked up from germline, CDR1 is MNHEY and CDR2 is SMNVEV (reference sequence). CDR3 sequence: CASSATGRYGYTF. CDR3 DNA sequence: TGTGCCAGCAGTGCGACAGGGAGATATGGCTACACCTTC.

DNA of the CDR3: TGCGCCAGCAGCCCAGACAGGGGGCATGGTGGCTACACCTTC. This encodes CASSPDRGHGGYTF. The chain recombines TRBV5-1 with TRBJ1-2; 10 bases match TRBD1. The germline CDR1 and CDR2 sequences are SGHRS and YFSETQ. The CDR3 totals 14 residues. Trimming removed 4 bases from V and 7 bases from J; junction bases left unmatched: 7.

V and J are TRBV12-3 or TRBV12-4 and TRBJ1-1, with a possible D match to TRBD1 (5 bases). With 8 bases removed from V and 11 bases from J, the gap between germline ends came to 15 bases. This CDR3 has 11 amino acids. CDR3 in DNA: TGTGCCAGCGGGCCCACATGGGGGGCTTTCTTT. Translation gives CASGPTWGAFF.

This chain links TRBV11-1 with TRBJ2-1; D gene unclear. V lost 4 bases and J lost 10, with 14 bases in between. Per the germline V gene, CDR1 is SGHAT and CDR2 is FQDESV (reference sequence). The CDR3 totals 13 residues. In nucleotides, the CDR3 is TGTGCCAGCAGCTCCCCTGCCGGCAGGGAGCAGTTCTTC. Residues: CASSSPAGREQFF. Together with reference TRBV11-1 and TRBJ2-1, the CDR3 gives the full variable domain: EAEVAQSPRYKITEKSQAVAFWCDPISGHATLYWYRQILGQGPELLVQFQDESVVDDSQLPKDRFSAERLKGVDSTLKIQPAELGDSAMYLCASSSPAGREQFFGPGTRLTVL.